One and the same sample provided the 5 T cell receptor beta chains below, sequenced in a study of a mutant IDH1 vaccine in newly diagnosed glioma. Antigens for these TCRs are unknown. TCRdb's copy holds only in-frame clones and misses some; the assay was immunoSEQ multiplex PCR. This table holds tens of thousands of clones, around 92% found once. Time point defined: week 11, during vaccination. Every single dose of the vaccine, 300 ug of mutant IDH1 20-mer peptide, came with topical imiquimod. Specimen: PBMCs, collected from a glioma patient whose treatment included an IDH1 peptide vaccine. Receptors originate from a woman aged 35 to 49 with glioma.

The chain has TRBV7-8 and TRBJ2-7, with a tentative D call TRBD2 (5 bases). Trimming cost V 5 bases and J 1 base, with 12 bases left between them. This CDR3 has 14 residues. Germline-derived CDR1 and CDR2 are SGHVS and FQNEAQ. The CDR3 region has the DNA TGTGCCAGCAGCCCCAAAGGGAGATCCTACGAGCAGTACTTC. Its protein is CASSPKGRSYEQYF.

The J gene is TRBJ1-1, the V gene TRBV9; D not certain. The germline V gene has CDR1 SGDLS and CDR2 YYNGEE. The CDR3 is 15 residues long. Trimming shortened V by 4 bases and J by 1 base, and 14 bases separated the two germline ends. CDR3 sequence: CASSPYGLPNTEAFF. The CDR3 coding sequence is TGTGCCAGCAGCCCGTACGGACTCCCGAACACTGAAGCTTTCTTT.

This clone showed up just a few times. The V call is TRBV10-3, the J call TRBJ1-1; D not certain. V lost 2 bases and J 1 base, leaving 5 bases between the germline ends. The CDR3 loop spans 13 amino acids. Per the germline V gene, CDR1 is ENHRY and CDR2 is SYGVKD. CDR3 nucleotide sequence: TGTGCCATCAGTGAGGTGGGGAACACTGAAGCTTTCTTT. As protein: CAISEVGNTEAFF.

The genes are TRBV4-2 and TRBJ2-4, with 13 positions matching TRBD2. V lost 4 bases and J lost 7; bases outside the gene matches: 4. The CDR3 is 15 amino acids. The germline gives CDR1 LGHNA, CDR2 YNFKEQ. The DNA of the CDR3 is TGTGCCAGCAGCCCTACTAGCGGGAGGGCCAACATTCAGTACTTC. Translated: CASSPTSGRANIQYF.

V usage is TRBV18 and J usage is TRBJ2-7; D is perhaps TRBD1 (6 bases). CDR3 length: 14 residues. V lost 1 base, J lost 3 bases, and 10 bases lay in between. Germline CDR1 and CDR2: KGHSH and LQKENI. The CDR3 DNA reads TGTGCCAGCTCACCACGCCAGGGGTACTACGAGCAGTACTTC. Protein product: CASSPRQGYYEQYF. Full variable domain (remainder filled in from reference TRBV18 and TRBJ2-7): NAGVMQNPRHLVRRRGQEARLRCSPMKGHSHVYWYRQLPEEGLKFMVYLQKENIIDESGMPKERFSAEFPKEGPSILRIQQVVRGDSAAYFCASSPRQGYYEQYFGPGTRLTVT.